This T cell receptor beta chain is drawn from a study of T-cell memory formation after mild COVID-19. Regarding the study as a whole: Cross-reactive memory seemingly joined, as some responding clones were found in pre-infection memory.

On this clonotype: Its specificity is not known.

TCRdb redid the calling of the 5' RACE reads with MiXCR, one entry per CDR3 protein. The sample carries about 180,000 distinct CDR3 sequences, under 20% recorded once. Input material: PBMCs or a T cell subset sorted from them (not recorded which). This TCR derives from a man aged 18 to 30 who had mild COVID-19 (a few samples of this study predate the infection). Cell type and time point are not known.

CDR3 in amino acids: CASSDVPAGTTDTQYF. CDR3 bases: TGCGCCAGCAGCGACGTCCCAGCGGGGACCACAGATACGCAGTATTTT. The V and J genes are TRBV5-1 and TRBJ2-3; 7 nucleotides line up with TRBD2. The CDR3 sequence is 16 residues long. The V segment lost 4 bases and the J segment 2 bases; nucleotides outside the gene matches: 10. Germline V gives CDR1 SGHRS, CDR2 YFSETQ.